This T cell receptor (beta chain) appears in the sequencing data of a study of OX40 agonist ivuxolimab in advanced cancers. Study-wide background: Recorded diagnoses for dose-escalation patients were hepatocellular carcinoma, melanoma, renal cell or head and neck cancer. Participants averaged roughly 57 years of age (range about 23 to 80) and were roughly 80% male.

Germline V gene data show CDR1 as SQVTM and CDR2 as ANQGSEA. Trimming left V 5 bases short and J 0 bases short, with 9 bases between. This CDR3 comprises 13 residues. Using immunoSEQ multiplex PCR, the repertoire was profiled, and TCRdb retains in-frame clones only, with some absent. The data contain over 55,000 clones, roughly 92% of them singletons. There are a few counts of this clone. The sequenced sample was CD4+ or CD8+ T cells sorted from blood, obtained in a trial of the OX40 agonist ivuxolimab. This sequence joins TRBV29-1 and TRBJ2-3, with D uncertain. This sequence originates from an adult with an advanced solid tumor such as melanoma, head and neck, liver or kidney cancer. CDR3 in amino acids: CSVNKRSTDTQYF. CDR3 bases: TGCAGCGTTAATAAGAGAAGCACAGATACGCAGTATTTT.